These 12 T cell receptor beta chains share one sample of origin, sequenced in a study of T cell clones after liver transplantation. Produced via immunoSEQ multiplex PCR; TCRdb's table is partial and in-frame only. The sample lists just under 60,000 clones, around two thirds occurring once. Sequenced material: CD4+ T cells from blood, taken at the 15-month timepoint. These receptors originate from a human patient who received a liver transplant. The graft donor may have contributed some T cells.

This clone was seen just once. V usage is TRBV28 and J usage is TRBJ2-1, with 9 bases lining up with TRBD1. This CDR3 is 15 amino acids long. Trimming cost V 4 bases and J 5 bases; bases outside gene matches: 6. Germline lookup yields CDR1 MDHEN and CDR2 SYDVKM. The DNA for the CDR3 is TGTGCCAGCAGTTCCCCGGGACAGGGCCACAATGAGCAGTTCTTC. Protein: CASSSPGQGHNEQFF.

For this clone: The germline gene is not matched at one end of the junction; a read error may be the cause. The chain combines TRBV7-7 with TRBJ2-5, with 10 bases lining up with TRBD2. The germline CDR1 and CDR2 sequences are SSHAT and FNYEAQ (reference sequence). CDR3 size: 16 residues. The CDR3 DNA sequence: TGTGCTAGCAGCTTGTCTAGCGGGAGAGGTGGTGAGACCCAGTACTTC. Its translation: CASSLSSGRGGETQYF.

The rearrangement joins TRBV5-1 to TRBJ2-2, with TRBD1 identical over 9 bases. V lost 1 base, J lost 3 bases, and 1 base stayed unmatched. This CDR3 has 15 amino acids. Germline V lookup: CDR1 SGHRS, CDR2 YFSETQ. CDR3 DNA: TGCGCCAGCAGCTTGACAGGGGGCGACACCGGGGAGCTGTTTTTT. Translation gives CASSLTGGDTGELFF.

This sequence joins TRBV9 and TRBJ2-1; TRBD2 matches at 7 bases. The V gene end was trimmed by 0 bases and the J gene end by 3 bases; junction bases not matched to a gene: 12. Germline CDR1 SGDLS, CDR2 YYNGEE. The CDR3 runs 18 residues. The CDR3 DNA sequence: TGTGCCAGCAGCGTAGGACTAGCTGTCCCACCCCACTACAATGAGCAGTTCTTC. Protein product: CASSVGLAVPPHYNEQFF.

The chain couples TRBV28 to TRBJ2-3; 7 bases map to TRBD1. The CDR3 length is 15 residues. Per germline, CDR1 MDHEN and CDR2 SYDVKM. The ends lost 5 bases at V and 2 bases at J; junction bases unmatched: 7. The CDR3 sequence: CASSPGQVYTDTQYF. The CDR3 region has the DNA TGTGCCAGCAGTCCAGGACAGGTCTACACAGATACGCAGTATTTT.

The gene calls are TRBV30 and TRBJ2-1; D gene ambiguous. The V gene's germline CDR1 is GTSNPN and CDR2 SVGIG (reference sequence). The V and J ends lost 0 bases and 0 bases respectively, with 9 bases between them. This CDR3 has 15 residues. CDR3 protein: CAWSVPDRSYNEQFF. As DNA, the CDR3 is TGTGCCTGGAGTGTACCGGACCGCTCCTACAATGAGCAGTTCTTC.

V gene TRBV4-2 combines with J gene TRBJ1-4, with D possibly being TRBD1 (6 bases). CDR1 is LGHNA and CDR2 is YNFKEQ in the germline V gene. The CDR3 totals 13 residues. Trimming took 4 bases from V and 4 from J, leaving 7 bases between them. CDR3 residues: CASSPQGNEKLFF. CDR3 DNA: TGTGCCAGCAGCCCACAGGGTAATGAAAAACTGTTTTTT.

The chain combines TRBV6-5 with TRBJ1-2; D perhaps matches TRBD1 (6 bases). This CDR3 comprises 15 residues. From germline, CDR1 is MNHEY and CDR2 SVGAGI. The germline V and J ends were trimmed by 1 base and 5 bases, with 14 bases remaining between them. The CDR3 loop is CASSYFKTGTYGYTF. The CDR3 DNA is TGTGCCAGCAGTTACTTTAAAACAGGGACGTATGGCTACACCTTC.

The chain is built from TRBV2 and TRBJ2-5; 12 positions agree with TRBD1. The length of the CDR3 is 14 residues. The junction had 4 bases not matched to a gene; V was cut back by 6 bases and J by 5 bases. The germline V gene encodes CDR1 SNHLY and CDR2 FYNNEI. CDR3 in DNA: TGTGCCAGCAGGGGACAGGGGGCGGTTGAGACCCAGTACTTC. It encodes CASRGQGAVETQYF.

This clone was observed a single time. The same CDR3 also results from other DNA sequences found in this sample. The chain couples TRBV7-2 to TRBJ1-5; weak D call: TRBD1 (6 bases). The CDR3 contains 15 residues. Trimming removed 5 bases from V and 0 bases from J, with 11 bases in between. Looked up from germline, CDR1 is SGHTA and CDR2 is FQGNSA. The CDR3 DNA sequence: TGTGCCAGCAGCCCCCGAGGGGGTAGCAATCAGCCCCAGCATTTT. Its translation is CASSPRGGSNQPQHF.

The gene calls are TRBV29-1 and TRBJ2-2; D is perhaps TRBD1 (6 bases). Looked up from germline, CDR1 is SQVTM and CDR2 is ANQGSEA. This CDR3 spans 12 amino acids. CDR3 region: CTVGQGSGELFF. The CDR3 nucleotides are TGCACCGTGGGGCAGGGGTCCGGGGAGCTGTTTTTT.

This clone turned up a few times. The chain links TRBV19 to TRBJ2-1; TRBD1 is a possible D gene (5 bases). V was shortened by 2 bases and J by 10 bases, with 9 bases between the two germline ends. This CDR3 is built from 12 residues. Looked up from germline, CDR1 is LNHDA and CDR2 is SQIVND (reference sequence). CDR3 in DNA: TGTGCCAGTAGTATACAGGGCGGCGAGCAGTTCTTC. Its protein is CASSIQGGEQFF.